This entry features one TCR beta chain sequence. Its antigen is not known. This sample is drawn from a study of monozygotic twins with cystic fibrosis. Across the study: Approximately 3 micrograms of fragmented DNA underwent around 15 PCR cycles for library preparation.

Whole-study findings and limits: J usage was most co-twin-similar in 8 of 16 pairs, V in 13. Monozygotic CF twins shared more identical nucleotide clonotypes than unrelated patients. Median Simpson clonality of roughly 0.01 suggested naive T cells predominated.

Assay: immunoSEQ multiplex PCR; the TCRdb copy retains only in-frame clones and omits some. Of around 14,000 clones listed, approximately 84% are singletons. Trimming cost V 8 bases and J 1 base, with 8 bases left between them. CDR3 length equals 13 residues. Germline CDR1 WSHSY, CDR2 SAAADI. The chain is built from TRBV10-2 and TRBJ2-2, with D perhaps assigned TRBD1 or TRBD2 (5 bases each). The sample consisted of blood. This receptor was obtained from a boy younger than 18 with cystic fibrosis. CDR3: CASRGGNTGELFF. The CDR3, as DNA: TGCGCCAGCCGGGGCGGGAACACCGGGGAGCTGTTTTTT.